These 8 T cell receptor beta chains share one sample of origin, sequenced in a study of T cells in Graves' hyperthyroidism and ophthalmopathy. From RNA transcripts, TCR beta CDR3 regions were amplified. A set of HTBI primers served as the primers for a first-round RT-PCR of the TCR CDR3. Using its own MiXCR run on the multiplex PCR reads, TCRdb lists one record per CDR3 protein. This table has about 250,000 distinct CDR3 sequences, around 15% appearing once. The material sequenced was blood. Every receptor here comes from a woman between 50 and 59 years old with Graves' hyperthyroidism that later progressed to Graves' ophthalmopathy.

On this clonotype: A single base separates this from a much larger clone, so it may be a read error. The conserved phenylalanine or tryptophan is not found at the CDR3 terminus, so this likely reflects a read error. This rearrangement joins TRBV7-2 to TRBJ1-2, with D unresolved. Germline V gene sequence: CDR1 SGHTA, CDR2 FQGNSA. The ends were cut back, 2 bases at V and 7 bases at J, with 5 bases in the middle. The CDR3 is 11 amino acids. This CDR3 reads CASSLYAGYTL. CDR3 nucleotides: TGTGCCAGCAGCTTATATGCTGGCTACACCCTC.

This clonotype was detected many times. The V gene is TRBV11-3, the J gene TRBJ2-3; D not resolved. Germline CDR1 is SGHNT and CDR2 is YENEEA. Trimming pared 1 base from V and 2 bases from J, leaving 7 bases between. The CDR3 has 14 amino acids. The chain's CDR3 is CASSLGSTTDTQYF. Here the CDR3 DNA reads TGTGCCAGCAGCTTAGGTTCCACCACAGATACGCAGTATTTT.

This clonotype showed up many times. This rearrangement joins TRBV3-1 to TRBJ1-2, with 9 nucleotides matching TRBD1. Germline lookup yields CDR1 LGHDT and CDR2 YNNKEL (reference sequence). The CDR3 totals 15 residues. V shed 1 base, J shed 2 bases, and the junction held 2 bases outside the gene matches. The DNA of the CDR3 is TGTGCCAGCAGCCAAGGCGACAGGGGGAACTATGGCTACACCTTC. It codes for CASSQGDRGNYGYTF.

V and J are TRBV5-6 and TRBJ1-6; D not certain. The CDR3 totals 13 residues. The germline CDR1 and CDR2 sequences are SGHDT and YYEEEE. The V and J ends lost 1 base and 7 bases respectively, with 6 bases between them. The CDR3 region is CASSLTVNSPLHF. The CDR3 nucleotides are TGTGCCAGCAGCTTGACAGTCAATTCACCCCTCCACTTT. The variable domain in full, completed from reference TRBV5-6 and TRBJ1-6, reads DAGVTQSPTHLIKTRGQQVTLRCSPKSGHDTVSWYQQALGQGPQFIFQYYEEEERQRGNFPDRFSGHQFPNYSSELNVNALLLGDSALYLCASSLTVNSPLHFGNGTRLTVT.

The table lists this clonotype with many counts. This chain links TRBV29-1 with TRBJ1-1, with 7 bases aligning to TRBD1. The CDR3 contains 14 residues. Germline V gene data show CDR1 as SQVTM and CDR2 as ANQGSEA. V gave up 5 bases and J gave up 7 bases; unmatched junction bases: 13. CDR3 nucleotide sequence: TGCAGCGTTTCCTCATATGGACAGGCGAGTGAAGCTTTCTTT. Translating gives CSVSSYGQASEAFF.

The table lists this clonotype with many counts. V and J are TRBV29-1 and TRBJ1-1; TRBD1 matches 12 bases. From germline, CDR1 is SQVTM and CDR2 ANQGSEA. The CDR3 runs 15 residues. V dropped 6 bases and J dropped 1; count of bases not matched to a gene: 6. The chain's CDR3 is CSVTGTGGGNTEAFF. DNA of the CDR3: TGCAGCGTGACCGGGACAGGGGGCGGGAACACTGAAGCTTTCTTT.

This clonotype came up many times. The chain is built from TRBV2 and TRBJ2-3; D unresolved. V dropped 8 bases and J dropped 11 bases, with 20 bases sitting between them. Germline values: CDR1 SNHLY, CDR2 FYNNEI. This CDR3 is 13 amino acids long. The CDR3 DNA follows: TGTGCCAGCGTGGGTGGAGTAACCCATGGGCAGTATTTT. Residues: CASVGGVTHGQYF.

This clonotype was detected a few times. A much larger clone lies a single base off, so this may be a read error. The chain has TRBV2 and TRBJ1-1; D not resolved. There are 14 residues in the CDR3. The germline V and J ends were trimmed by 0 bases and 7 bases, with 12 bases remaining between them. Germline V CDR1 and CDR2: SNHLY, FYNNEI. The CDR3 is CASSEAEEFGEAFF. Here the CDR3 DNA reads TGTGCCAGCAGTGAAGCCGAAGAGTTTGGTGAAGCTTTCTTT.